This T cell receptor (beta chain) emerged from a study of PD-L1 blockade in urothelial cancer. Study-level background: The researchers analyzed blood 3 weeks (second dose) and 6 weeks after treatment start. A median roughly 140,000 T cells were found in blood samples.

Germline V gives CDR1 SGHTA, CDR2 FQGTGA. The length of the CDR3 is 15 residues. Trimming cost V 6 bases and J 3 bases, with 17 bases left between them. Some clones are missing from TCRdb's copy, which holds only in-frame ones; the method was immunoSEQ multiplex PCR. The sample has 58,000 or so clones, 86% seen once. The sequence was collected from a man between 50 and 59 years old with urothelial cancer. The specimen comprised PBMCs, sampled around atezolizumab (anti-PD-L1) treatment. The J gene is TRBJ2-5, the V gene TRBV7-3; TRBD1 is a possible D gene (6 bases). The DNA of the CDR3 is TGTGCCAGCAGTAATTTTGGGGGCCAGGAAGAGACCCAGTACTTC. Translated, it gives CASSNFGGQEETQYF. Supplemented by reference TRBV7-3 and TRBJ2-5, the full variable domain reads GAGVSQTPSNKVTEKGKYVELRCDPISGHTALYWYRQSLGQGPEFLIYFQGTGAADDSGLPNDRFFAVRPEGSVSTLKIQRTERGDSAVYLCASSNFGGQEETQYFGPGTRLLVL.